This TCR beta chain was captured by sequencing in a study of blood T cell repertoires in COVID-19. About the research overall: From T cells, B-cell-depleted T cells, or PBMCs came the material, which was cDNA or gDNA.

V was shortened by 0 bases and J by 4 bases, with 7 bases between the two germline ends. Germline V gene sequence: CDR1 SGHKS, CDR2 YYEKEE (reference sequence). The CDR3 has 14 amino acids. In the original processing: Reference gene primer amplification gave nucleated cell count estimates. The assay was immunoSEQ multiplex PCR, and TCRdb's table has in-frame clones only and misses some. The V and J calls and clone size are taken from that table; D and trimming were inferred from the DNA. The repertoire holds some 150,000 clones, with about nine tenths as singletons. The sample consisted of peripheral blood. The rearrangement links TRBV5-5 to TRBJ1-4; no reliable D call. The sequence derives from a man aged 45-65 years with active COVID-19. The CDR3 loop reads CASSLGQVNEKLFF. The CDR3 DNA reads TGTGCCAGCAGCTTGGGGCAGGTTAATGAAAAACTGTTTTTT.